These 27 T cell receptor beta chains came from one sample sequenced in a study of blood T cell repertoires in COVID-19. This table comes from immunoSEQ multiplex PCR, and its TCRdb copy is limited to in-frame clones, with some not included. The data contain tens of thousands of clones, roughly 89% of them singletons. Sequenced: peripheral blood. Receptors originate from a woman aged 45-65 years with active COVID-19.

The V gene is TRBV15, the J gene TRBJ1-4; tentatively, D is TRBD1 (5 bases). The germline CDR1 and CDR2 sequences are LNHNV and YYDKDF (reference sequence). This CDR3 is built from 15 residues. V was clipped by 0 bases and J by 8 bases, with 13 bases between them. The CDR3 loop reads CATSRDGGEEEKLFF. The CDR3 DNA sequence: TGTGCCACCAGCAGAGATGGGGGGGAGGAAGAAAAACTGTTTTTT.

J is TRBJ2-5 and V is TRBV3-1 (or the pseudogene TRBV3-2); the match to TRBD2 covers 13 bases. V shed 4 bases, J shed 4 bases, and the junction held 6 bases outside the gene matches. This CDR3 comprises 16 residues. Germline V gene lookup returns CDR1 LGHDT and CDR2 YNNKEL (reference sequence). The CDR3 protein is CASSLTSGRGTETQYF. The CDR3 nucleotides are TGTGCCAGCAGCCTAACTAGCGGGAGGGGTACAGAGACCCAGTACTTC.

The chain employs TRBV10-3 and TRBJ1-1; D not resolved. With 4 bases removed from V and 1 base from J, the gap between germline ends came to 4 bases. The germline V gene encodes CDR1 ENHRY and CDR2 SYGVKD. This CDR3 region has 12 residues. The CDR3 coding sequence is TGTGCCATCAGTGGGAGGAACACTGAAGCTTTCTTT. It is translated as CAISGRNTEAFF.

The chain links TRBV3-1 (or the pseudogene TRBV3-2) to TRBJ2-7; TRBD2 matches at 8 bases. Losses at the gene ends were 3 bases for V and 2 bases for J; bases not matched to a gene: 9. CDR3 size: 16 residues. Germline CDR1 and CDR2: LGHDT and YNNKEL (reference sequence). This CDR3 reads CASSHPGTRGAYEQYF. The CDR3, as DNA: TGTGCCAGCAGCCATCCCGGGACTAGGGGGGCCTACGAGCAGTACTTC.

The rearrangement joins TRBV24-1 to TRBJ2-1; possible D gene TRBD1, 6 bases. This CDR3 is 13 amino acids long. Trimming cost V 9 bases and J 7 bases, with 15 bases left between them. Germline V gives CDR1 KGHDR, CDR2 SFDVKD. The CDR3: CATGGEKRNEQFF. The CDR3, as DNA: TGTGCCACCGGGGGCGAAAAGAGAAATGAGCAGTTCTTC.

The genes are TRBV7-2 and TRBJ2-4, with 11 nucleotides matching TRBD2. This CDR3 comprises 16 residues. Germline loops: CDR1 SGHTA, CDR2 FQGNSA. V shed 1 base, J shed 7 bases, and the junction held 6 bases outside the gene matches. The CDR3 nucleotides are TGTGCCAGCAGCTTAGTAGCGGGAGGGCGGGGGAACATTCAGTACTTC. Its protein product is CASSLVAGGRGNIQYF.

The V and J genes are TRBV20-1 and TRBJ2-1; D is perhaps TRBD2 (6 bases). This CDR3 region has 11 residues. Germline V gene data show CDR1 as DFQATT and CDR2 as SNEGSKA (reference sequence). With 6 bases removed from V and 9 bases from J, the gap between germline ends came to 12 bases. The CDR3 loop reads CSARGEVEQFF. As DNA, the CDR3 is TGCAGTGCCCGAGGGGAGGTTGAGCAGTTCTTC.

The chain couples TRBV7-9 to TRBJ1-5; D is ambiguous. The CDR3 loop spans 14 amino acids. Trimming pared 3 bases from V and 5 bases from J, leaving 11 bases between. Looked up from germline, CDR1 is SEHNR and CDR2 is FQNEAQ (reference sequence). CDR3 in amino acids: CASSLVPSHQPQHF. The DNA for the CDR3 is TGTGCCAGCAGCTTGGTCCCGAGTCATCAGCCCCAGCATTTT. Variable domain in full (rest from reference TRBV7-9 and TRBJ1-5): DTGVSQNPRHKITKRGQNVTFRCDPISEHNRLYWYRQTLGQGPEFLTYFQNEAQLEKSRLLSDRFSAERPKGSFSTLEIQRTEQGDSAMYLCASSLVPSHQPQHFGDGTRLSIL.

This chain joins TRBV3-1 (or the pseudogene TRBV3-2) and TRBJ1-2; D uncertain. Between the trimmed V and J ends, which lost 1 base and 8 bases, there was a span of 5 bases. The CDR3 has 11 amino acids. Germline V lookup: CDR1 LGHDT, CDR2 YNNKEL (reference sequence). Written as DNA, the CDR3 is TGTGCCAGCAGCCAAGGGAGAGGCTACACCTTC. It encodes CASSQGRGYTF.

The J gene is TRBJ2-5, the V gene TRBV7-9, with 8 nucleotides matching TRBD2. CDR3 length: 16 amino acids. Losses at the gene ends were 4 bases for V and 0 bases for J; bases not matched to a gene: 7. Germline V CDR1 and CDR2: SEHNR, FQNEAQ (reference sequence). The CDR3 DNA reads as TGTGCCAGCAGCTCAAGGACTAGCTCGTACCAAGAGACCCAGTACTTC. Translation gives CASSSRTSSYQETQYF.

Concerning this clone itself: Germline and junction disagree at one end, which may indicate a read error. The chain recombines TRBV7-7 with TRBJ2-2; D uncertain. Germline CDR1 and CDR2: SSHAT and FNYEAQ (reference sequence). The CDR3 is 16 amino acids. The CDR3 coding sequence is TGTGCTAGCAGCTTAGCTTTTAGCAGCGTCGGCGGGGAGCTGTTTTTT. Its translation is CASSLAFSSVGGELFF.

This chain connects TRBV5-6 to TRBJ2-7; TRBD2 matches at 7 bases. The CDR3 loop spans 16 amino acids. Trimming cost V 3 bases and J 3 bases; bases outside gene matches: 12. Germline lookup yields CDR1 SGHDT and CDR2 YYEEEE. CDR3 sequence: CASSSGPSGSNYEQYF. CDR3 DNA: TGTGCCAGCAGCTCGGGGCCTAGCGGTTCAAACTACGAGCAGTACTTC.

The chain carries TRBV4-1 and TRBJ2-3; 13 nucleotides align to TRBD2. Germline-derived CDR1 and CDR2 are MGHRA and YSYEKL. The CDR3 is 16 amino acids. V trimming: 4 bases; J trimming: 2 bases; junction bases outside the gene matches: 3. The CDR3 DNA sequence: TGCGCCAGCAGCCCGGGACTAGCGGGATTCACAGATACGCAGTATTTT. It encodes CASSPGLAGFTDTQYF.

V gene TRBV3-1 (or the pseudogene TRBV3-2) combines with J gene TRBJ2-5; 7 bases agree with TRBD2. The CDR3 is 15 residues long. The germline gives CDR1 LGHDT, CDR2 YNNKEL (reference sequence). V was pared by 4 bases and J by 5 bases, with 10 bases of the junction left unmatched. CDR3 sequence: CASSRSGEGRETQYF. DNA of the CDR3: TGTGCCAGCAGCCGATCGGGGGAGGGCCGTGAGACCCAGTACTTC.

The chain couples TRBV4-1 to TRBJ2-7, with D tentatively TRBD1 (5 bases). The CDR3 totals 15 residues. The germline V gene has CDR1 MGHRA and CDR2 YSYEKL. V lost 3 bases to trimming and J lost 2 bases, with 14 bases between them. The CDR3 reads CASSQVQESAYEQYF. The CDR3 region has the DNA TGCGCCAGCAGCCAGGTACAGGAGAGTGCCTACGAGCAGTACTTC.

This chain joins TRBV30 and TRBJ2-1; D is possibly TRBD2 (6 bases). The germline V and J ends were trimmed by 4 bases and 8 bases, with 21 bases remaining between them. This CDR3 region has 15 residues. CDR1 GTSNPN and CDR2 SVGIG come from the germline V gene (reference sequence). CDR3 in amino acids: CAWTGQKTRRDEQFF. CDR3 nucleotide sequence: TGTGCCTGGACGGGCCAAAAGACTAGACGGGATGAGCAGTTCTTC.

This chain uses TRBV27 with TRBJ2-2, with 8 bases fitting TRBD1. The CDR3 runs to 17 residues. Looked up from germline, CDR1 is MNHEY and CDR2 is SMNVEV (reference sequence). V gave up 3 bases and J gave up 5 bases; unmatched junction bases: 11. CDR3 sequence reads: CASSLWQGAVETGELFF. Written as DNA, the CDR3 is TGTGCCAGCAGTTTGTGGCAGGGGGCGGTCGAAACCGGGGAGCTGTTTTTT.

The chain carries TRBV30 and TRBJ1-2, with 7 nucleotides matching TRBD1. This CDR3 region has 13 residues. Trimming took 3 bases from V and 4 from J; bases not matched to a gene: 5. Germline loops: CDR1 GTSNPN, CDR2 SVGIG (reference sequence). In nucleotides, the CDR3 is TGTGCCTGGAGCGCTGGGACAGCCTATGGCTACACCTTC. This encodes CAWSAGTAYGYTF.

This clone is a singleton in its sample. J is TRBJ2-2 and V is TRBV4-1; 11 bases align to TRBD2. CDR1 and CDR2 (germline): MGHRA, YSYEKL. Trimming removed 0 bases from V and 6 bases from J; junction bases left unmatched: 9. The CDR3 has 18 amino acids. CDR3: CASSQETLAGGPSGELFF. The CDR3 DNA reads TGCGCCAGCAGCCAAGAGACTTTAGCGGGAGGGCCCTCCGGGGAGCTGTTTTTT.

The CDR3 loop is CASSLFSVGVLYNEQFF. The CDR3 bases are TGTGCCAGCAGCTTGTTTTCCGTCGGGGTACTCTACAATGAGCAGTTCTTC. The V and J genes are TRBV5-6 and TRBJ2-1; D is perhaps TRBD2 (5 bases). The V gene lost 1 base and the J gene lost 3 bases, with 17 bases spanning the gap. The CDR3 is 17 residues long. The germline V gene encodes CDR1 SGHDT and CDR2 YYEEEE.

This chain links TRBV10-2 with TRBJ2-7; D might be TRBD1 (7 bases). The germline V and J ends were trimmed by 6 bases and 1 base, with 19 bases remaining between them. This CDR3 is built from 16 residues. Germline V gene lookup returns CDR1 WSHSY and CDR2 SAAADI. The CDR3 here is CASSGGPGQSSYEQYF. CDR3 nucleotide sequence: TGCGCCAGCAGCGGGGGCCCGGGACAGTCATCCTACGAGCAGTACTTC.

This chain's CDR3 is CASSPTYATGELFF. DNA for the CDR3: TGTGCCAGCTCACCGACATATGCCACCGGGGAGCTGTTTTTT. The J gene is TRBJ2-2, the V gene TRBV18; D is unresolved. V gave up 3 bases and J gave up 4 bases, with 9 bases separating them. The germline V gene has CDR1 KGHSH and CDR2 LQKENI. The CDR3 is 14 amino acids. Full variable domain (outside the CDR3, taken from reference TRBV18 and TRBJ2-2): NAGVMQNPRHLVRRRGQEARLRCSPMKGHSHVYWYRQLPEEGLKFMVYLQKENIIDESGMPKERFSAEFPKEGPSILRIQQVVRGDSAAYFCASSPTYATGELFFGEGSRLTVL.

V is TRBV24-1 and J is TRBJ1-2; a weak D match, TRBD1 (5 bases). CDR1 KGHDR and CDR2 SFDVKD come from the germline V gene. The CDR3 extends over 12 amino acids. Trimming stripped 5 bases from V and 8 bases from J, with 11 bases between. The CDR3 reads CATSVSGEGYTF. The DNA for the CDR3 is TGTGCCACCAGTGTTTCGGGGGAAGGCTACACCTTC.

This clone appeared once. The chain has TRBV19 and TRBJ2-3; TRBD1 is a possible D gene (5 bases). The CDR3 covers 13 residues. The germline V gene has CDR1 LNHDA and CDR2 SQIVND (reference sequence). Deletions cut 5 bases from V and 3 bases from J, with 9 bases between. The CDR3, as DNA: TGTGCCAGTAGTCTGGCAGGGACAGATACGCAGTATTTT. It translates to CASSLAGTDTQYF.

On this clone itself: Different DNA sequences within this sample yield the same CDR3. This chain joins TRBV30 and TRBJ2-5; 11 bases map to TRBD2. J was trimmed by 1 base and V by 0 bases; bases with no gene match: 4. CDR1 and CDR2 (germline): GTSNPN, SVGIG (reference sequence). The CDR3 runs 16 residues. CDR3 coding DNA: TGTGCCTGGAGTGTACGAACTAGCGGGAGCCAAGAGACCCAGTACTTC. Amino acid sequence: CAWSVRTSGSQETQYF.

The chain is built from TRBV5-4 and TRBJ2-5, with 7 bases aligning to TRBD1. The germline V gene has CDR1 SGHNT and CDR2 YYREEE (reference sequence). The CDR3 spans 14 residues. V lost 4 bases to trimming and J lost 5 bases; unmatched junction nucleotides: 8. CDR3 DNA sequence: TGTGCCAGCAGCCCGACAGGGCGGAAGGAGACCCAGTACTTC. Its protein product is CASSPTGRKETQYF. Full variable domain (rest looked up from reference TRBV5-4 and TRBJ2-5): ETGVTQSPTHLIKTRGQQVTLRCSSQSGHNTVSWYQQALGQGPQFIFQYYREEENGRGNFPPRFSGLQFPNYSSELNVNALELDDSALYLCASSPTGRKETQYFGPGTRLLVL.

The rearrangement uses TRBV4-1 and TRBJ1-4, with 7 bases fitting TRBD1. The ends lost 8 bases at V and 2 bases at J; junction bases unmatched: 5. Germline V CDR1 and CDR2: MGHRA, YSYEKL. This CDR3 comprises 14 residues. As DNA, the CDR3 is TGCGCCAGCCGAGACAGGGACACTAATGAAAAACTGTTTTTT. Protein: CASRDRDTNEKLFF.